The present T cell receptor (beta chain) was sequenced within a study of T cells in tumors after PD-1 blockade. Study in general: Excluded were patients with checkpoint blockade, immunosuppressants, or radiotherapy or other anti-cancer therapy within 4 weeks. Blood samples averaged around 100,000 templates (range about 21,000-257,772) and approximately 37,000 unique clonotypes. Study observations and caveats: Some novel exhausted tumor clones appeared in pre-treatment blood, suggesting peripheral recruitment.

Input was about 550 ng to 6,500 ng of genomic DNA from tumor or blood. The sample holds a few counts of this clone. Antigen: not known. Trimming took 3 bases from V and 0 from J, leaving 9 bases between them. CDR3 size: 14 residues. Germline assignment: CDR1 SGHDT and CDR2 YYEEEE. Some clones are missing from TCRdb's copy, which holds only in-frame ones; the method was immunoSEQ multiplex PCR. This sample has 30,000 to 40,000 clones, with about three quarters found just once. This clonotype was sampled from a human donor with basal cell carcinoma. The sample was PBMCs, taken before anti-PD-1 treatment. The rearrangement joins TRBV5-6 to TRBJ1-1; D gene ambiguous. CDR3 in amino acids: CASSWHKVNTEAFF. CDR3 coding DNA: TGTGCCAGCAGCTGGCACAAGGTGAACACTGAAGCTTTCTTT.